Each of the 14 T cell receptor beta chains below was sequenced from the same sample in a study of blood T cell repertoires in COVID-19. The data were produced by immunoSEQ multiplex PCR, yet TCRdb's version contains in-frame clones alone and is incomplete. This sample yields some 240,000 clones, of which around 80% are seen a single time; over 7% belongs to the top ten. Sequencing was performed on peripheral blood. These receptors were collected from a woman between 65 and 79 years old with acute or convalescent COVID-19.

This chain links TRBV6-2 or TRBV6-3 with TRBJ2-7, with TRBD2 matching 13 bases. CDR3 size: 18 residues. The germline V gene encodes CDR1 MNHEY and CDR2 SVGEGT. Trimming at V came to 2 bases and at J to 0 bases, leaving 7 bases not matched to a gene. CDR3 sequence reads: CASSYRTSGGPVSYEQYF. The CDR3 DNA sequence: TGTGCCAGCAGTTACCGGACTAGCGGGGGTCCCGTCTCCTACGAGCAGTACTTC.

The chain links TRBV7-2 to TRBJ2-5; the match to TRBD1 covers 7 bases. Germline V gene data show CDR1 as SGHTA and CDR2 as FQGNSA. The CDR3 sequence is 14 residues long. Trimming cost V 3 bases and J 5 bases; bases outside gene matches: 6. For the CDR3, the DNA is TGTGCCAGCAGCTTGGCAGGGGGACACGAGACCCAGTACTTC. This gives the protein CASSLAGGHETQYF.

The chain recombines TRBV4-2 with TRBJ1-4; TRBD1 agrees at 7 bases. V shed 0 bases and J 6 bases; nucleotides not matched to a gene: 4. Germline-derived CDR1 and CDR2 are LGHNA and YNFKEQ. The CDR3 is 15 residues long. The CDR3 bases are TGTGCCAGCAGCCAAGATGGAGGGGGCGATGAAAAACTGTTTTTT. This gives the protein CASSQDGGGDEKLFF.

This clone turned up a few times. In DNA form, the CDR3 reads TGTGCCAGTAGTTTCGGGACAGGGGAGGAAGAAAAACTGTTTTTT. It is translated as CASSFGTGEEEKLFF. This rearrangement joins TRBV19 to TRBJ1-4; the match to TRBD1 covers 10 bases. The CDR3 sequence is 15 residues long. Germline trimming cut 5 bases from V and 8 bases from J; bases unmatched to any gene: 8. Germline V gene lookup returns CDR1 LNHDA and CDR2 SQIVND (reference sequence).

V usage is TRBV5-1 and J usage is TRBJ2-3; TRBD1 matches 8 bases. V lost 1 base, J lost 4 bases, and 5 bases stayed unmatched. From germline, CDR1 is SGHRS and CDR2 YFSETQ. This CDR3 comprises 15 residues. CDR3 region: CASSLTGGPPDTQYF. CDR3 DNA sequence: TGCGCCAGCAGCTTGACAGGGGGGCCCCCAGATACGCAGTATTTT.

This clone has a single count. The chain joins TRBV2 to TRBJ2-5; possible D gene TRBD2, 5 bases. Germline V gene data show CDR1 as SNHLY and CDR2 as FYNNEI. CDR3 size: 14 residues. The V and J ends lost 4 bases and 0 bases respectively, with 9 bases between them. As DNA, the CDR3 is TGTGCCAGCAGTGCTTCGGGGTACCAAGAGACCCAGTACTTC. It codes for CASSASGYQETQYF.

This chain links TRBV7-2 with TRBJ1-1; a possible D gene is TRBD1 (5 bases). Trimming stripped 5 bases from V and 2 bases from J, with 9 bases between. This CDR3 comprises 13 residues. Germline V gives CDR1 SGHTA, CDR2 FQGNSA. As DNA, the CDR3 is TGTGCCAGCAGCGCTGACAGAAACACTGAAGCTTTCTTT. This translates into CASSADRNTEAFF. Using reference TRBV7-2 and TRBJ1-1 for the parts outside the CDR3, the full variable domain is GAGVSQSPSNKVTEKGKDVELRCDPISGHTALYWYRQSLGQGLEFLIYFQGNSAPDKSGLPSDRFSAERTGGSVSTLTIQRTQQEDSAVYLCASSADRNTEAFFGQGTRLTVV.

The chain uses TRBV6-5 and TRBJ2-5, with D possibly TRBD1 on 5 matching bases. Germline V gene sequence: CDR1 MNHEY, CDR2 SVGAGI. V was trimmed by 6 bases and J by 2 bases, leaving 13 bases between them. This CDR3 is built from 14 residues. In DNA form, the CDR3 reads TGTGCCAGCAGGGCGAGCAGGGCTCAAGAGACCCAGTACTTC. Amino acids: CASRASRAQETQYF.

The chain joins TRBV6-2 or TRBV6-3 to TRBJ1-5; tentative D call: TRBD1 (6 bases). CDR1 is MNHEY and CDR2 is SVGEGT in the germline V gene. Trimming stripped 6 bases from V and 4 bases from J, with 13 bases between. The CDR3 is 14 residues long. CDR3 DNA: TGTGCCAGCAGCCCTGGACAGATAAATCAGCCCCAGCATTTT. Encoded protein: CASSPGQINQPQHF.

For the CDR3, the DNA is TGTGCCAGCTCCGGACAGGGGACTGAAGCTTTCTTT. This gives the protein CASSGQGTEAFF. The V call is TRBV18, the J call TRBJ1-1, with 9 bases fitting TRBD1. CDR1 is KGHSH, CDR2 LQKENI, per germline. After removal of 6 bases from V and 5 bases from J, the junction contained 1 base not matched to a gene. The CDR3 has 12 amino acids.

The CDR3 DNA reads as TGTGCCAGCAGTGAAGCGACGGGGTGGCGTCAGTTCTTC. Translating it yields CASSEATGWRQFF. The chain links TRBV6-1 to TRBJ2-1; a weak D match, TRBD2 (5 bases). Trimming removed 0 bases at V and 13 bases at J, with 13 bases between. This CDR3 is 13 amino acids long. Per germline, CDR1 MNHNS and CDR2 SASEGT.

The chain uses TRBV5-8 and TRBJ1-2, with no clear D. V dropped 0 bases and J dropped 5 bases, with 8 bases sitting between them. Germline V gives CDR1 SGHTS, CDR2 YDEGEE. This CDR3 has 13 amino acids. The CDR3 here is CASSLAGEYGYTF. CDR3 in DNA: TGTGCCAGCAGCTTGGCCGGGGAATATGGCTACACCTTC.

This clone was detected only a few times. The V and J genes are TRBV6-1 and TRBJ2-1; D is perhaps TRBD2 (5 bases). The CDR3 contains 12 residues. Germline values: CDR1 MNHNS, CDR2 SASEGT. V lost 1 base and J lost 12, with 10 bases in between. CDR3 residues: CASSEGSTRQFF. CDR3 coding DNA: TGTGCCAGCAGTGAAGGGTCCACTAGGCAGTTCTTC.

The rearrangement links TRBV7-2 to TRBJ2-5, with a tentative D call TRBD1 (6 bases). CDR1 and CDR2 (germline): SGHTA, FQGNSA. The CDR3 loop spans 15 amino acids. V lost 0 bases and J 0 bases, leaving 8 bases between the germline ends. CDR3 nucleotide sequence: TGTGCCAGCAGCTTAGCGGGGGCGTACCAAGAGACCCAGTACTTC. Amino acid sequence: CASSLAGAYQETQYF. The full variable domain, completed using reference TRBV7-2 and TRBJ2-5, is GAGVSQSPSNKVTEKGKDVELRCDPISGHTALYWYRQSLGQGLEFLIYFQGNSAPDKSGLPSDRFSAERTGGSVSTLTIQRTQQEDSAVYLCASSLAGAYQETQYFGPGTRLLVL.